This T cell receptor (beta chain) was found in a study of T cell changes during pregnancy in multiple sclerosis. TCRdb keeps only in-frame clones here, not all; method: immunoSEQ multiplex PCR. The table includes roughly 20,000 clones, 87% detected once. Source: CD8+ T cells from peripheral blood mononuclear cells, taken in the third trimester of pregnancy. The sequence came from a female donor in good health, enrolled as a control in a pregnancy study.

CDR3 in DNA: TGCGCCAGCAGCCCGAGGTCGGAGGAGTACCAAGAGACCCAGTACTTC. It is translated as CASSPRSEEYQETQYF. The chain recombines TRBV4-1 with TRBJ2-5, with D perhaps matching TRBD2 (5 bases). The ends were cut back, 4 bases at V and 0 bases at J, with 15 bases in the middle. CDR3 length: 16 residues. CDR1 MGHRA and CDR2 YSYEKL come from the germline V gene.